This TCR beta chain was found in a study of blood T cell repertoires in COVID-19. Study context: The study drew acute and convalescent COVID-19 samples from the United States, Italy and Spain.

The table came from immunoSEQ multiplex PCR; TCRdb's copy has only in-frame clones and leaves some out. The table shows some 300,000 clones, with approximately 89% occurring only once. Losses at the gene ends were 5 bases for V and 5 bases for J; bases not matched to a gene: 2. Germline V gene lookup returns CDR1 LGHNA and CDR2 YSLEER. This CDR3 has 15 residues. Sequencing was carried out using PBMCs or T cells enriched from blood (not recorded which). The rearrangement joins TRBV4-3 to TRBJ2-5; 16 nucleotides match TRBD2. The TCR comes from a woman between 40 and 50 years old who had recovered from COVID-19. The chain's CDR3 is CASSAGLAGGETQYF. The CDR3 DNA reads TGCGCCAGCAGCGCGGGACTAGCGGGAGGGGAGACCCAGTACTTC.